This TCR beta chain was captured by sequencing in a study of blood T cells in healthy people across ages. The length of the CDR3 is 13 residues. V was clipped by 1 base and J by 9 bases, with 13 bases between them. CDR1 and CDR2 from the germline V gene are SGHAT and FQDESV (reference sequence). A word on this clonotype: Its antigen is not identified.

Study-wide results and caveats: There was no known CMV status for donors, so expanded clonotype changes were possibly confounded. A conclusive naive versus antigen-experienced comparison was prevented by the unsorted PBMCs.

A J-beta primer mix and a sample-barcoded 5' primer were used in a second PCR of about 7 to 12 cycles. Each CDR3 protein is one row after TCRdb ran MiXCR on the 5' RACE reads. This table has approximately 780,000 distinct CDR3 sequences, about 26% appearing once. The data also belong to a second study, concerning T cells of mothers and their children. That work adds: A few healthy Caucasian mothers served as donors, and their six children did as well.

This receptor was taken from a boy between 10 and 17 years old in good health. The sample taken for sequencing was blood. V is TRBV11-1 and J is TRBJ2-7; tentatively, D is TRBD2 (5 bases). CDR3 bases: TGTGCCAGCAGCTTAGGACGGACTTGGGGGCAGTACTTC. Translated: CASSLGRTWGQYF.